This TCR beta chain was profiled in a study of cytomegalovirus exposure and HLA in healthy donors. Study-level points and caveats: Among the most significant clusters, several appeared linked to common viral pathogens in a later analysis. Researchers counted about 150 TCR beta chains as cytomegalovirus-associated. Across HLA loci, a later analysis found differing TCR association rates, with DRB1 most and HLA-C fewest.

PCR involved 60 Vbeta and 13 Jbeta primers. Sequencing was performed with immunoSEQ multiplex PCR; in TCRdb, only in-frame clones are kept and a portion is missing. The sample holds about 160,000 clones. On this clone: Antigen specificity is unknown.

V shed 7 bases and J 4 bases; nucleotides not matched to a gene: 12. The germline V gene has CDR1 SGHAT and CDR2 FQNNGV. The CDR3 runs 15 residues. Sequenced sample: PBMCs. The chain employs TRBV11-2 and TRBJ1-2; TRBD1 aligns across 7 bases. This TCR was sampled from a man younger than 40 in good health and CMV-seronegative. DNA for the CDR3: TGTGCCAGCACACCGGACACAGGGGATGGCTATGGCTACACCTTC. It is translated as CASTPDTGDGYGYTF.